This T cell receptor (beta chain) was obtained from a study of blood T cells in healthy people across ages. Primers used in a second PCR of roughly 6 to 12 cycles were a sample-barcoded 5' primer and a J-beta primer mix. TCRdb processed the 5' RACE reads anew with MiXCR; each CDR3 protein has one entry. This table has about 1.4 million distinct CDR3 sequences, approximately 60% appearing once. Ranging in age from about 6 to 100, the donors were healthy Caucasian individuals from Russia. The CDR3 is 14 residues long. Trimming at V came to 8 bases and at J to 7 bases, leaving 16 bases not matched to a gene. Germline CDR1 is SQVTM and CDR2 is ANQGSEA.

This TCR was recovered from a man younger than 35 in good health. The specimen was blood. The genes are TRBV29-1 and TRBJ2-7, with TRBD2 matching over 8 bases. In DNA, the CDR3 is TGCAGCTTGAGCGGGAGTCGAACCTACAATGAGCAGTACTTC. As protein: CSLSGSRTYNEQYF.